A selection of T cell receptor beta chains follows, all from one sample in a study of T cells in tumors after PD-1 blockade. Produced via immunoSEQ multiplex PCR; TCRdb's table is partial and in-frame only. The sample records approximately 6,000 clones, 82% being singletons. This material consisted of PBMCs, taken after anti-PD-1 therapy. The receptors here all came from a human donor with advanced basal cell or squamous cell carcinoma (not recorded which). The CDR3 runs from the conserved cysteine through the conserved F or W. The D gene is left open where the match is weak. Clone sizes are given selectively: once, few, many, or a class where the clone is expanded.

j_gene	v_gene	d_gene	abundance	len	CDR3aa	CDR3nt
TRBJ2-5	TRBV5-1	.	.	14	CASSLDGGSQTQYF	TGCGCCAGCAGCCTGGACGGGGGTAGTCAGACCCAGTACTTC
TRBJ1-5	TRBV18	.	.	15	CASSPSDISNQPQHF	TGTGCCAGCTCACCATCGGACATTAGCAATCAGCCCCAGCATTTT
TRBJ1-1	TRBV7-2	.	.	13	CASSYGQNTEAFF	TGTGCCAGCAGCTACGGTCAGAACACTGAAGCTTTCTTT
TRBJ1-1	TRBV20-1	.	.	12	CSANEFYTEAFF	TGCAGTGCTAATGAATTCTACACTGAAGCTTTCTTT
TRBJ1-1	TRBV9	.	.	13	CASSQGMRAEAFF	TGTGCCAGCAGCCAAGGAATGAGGGCTGAAGCTTTCTTT
TRBJ2-7	TRBV19	.	.	12	CASSMRGYEQYF	TGTGCCAGTAGTATGCGTGGATACGAGCAGTACTTC
TRBJ2-2	TRBV5-4	TRBD2	.	17	CASSKTSGGASAGELFF	TGTGCCAGCAGCAAAACTAGCGGGGGGGCTTCGGCCGGGGAGCTGTTTTTT
TRBJ2-7	TRBV30	TRBD2	.	12	CACSGGVYEQYF	TGTGCCTGTAGCGGGGGGGTATACGAGCAGTACTTC
TRBJ2-5	TRBV6-2/TRBV6-3	TRBD2	.	16	CASSYLAEGLQKTQYF	TGTGCCAGCAGTTATCTAGCGGAGGGCCTCCAGAAGACCCAGTACTTC
TRBJ2-1	TRBV7-9	TRBD2	.	16	CASSLRELALYNEQFF	TGTGCCAGCAGCTTACGCGAACTAGCGCTTTACAATGAGCAGTTCTTC
TRBJ1-1	TRBV9	TRBD1	.	16	CASSVGTGTGNTEAFF	TGTGCCAGCAGCGTCGGAACCGGGACAGGGAACACTGAAGCTTTCTTT
TRBJ1-4	TRBV5-1	TRBD1	.	15	CASSGAGTVNEKLFF	TGCGCCAGCAGCGGAGCCGGGACAGTCAATGAAAAACTGTTTTTT
TRBJ2-3	TRBV5-8	TRBD2	.	16	CASILSGGASADTQYF	TGTGCCAGCATCCTCTCCGGGGGGGCCAGCGCAGATACGCAGTATTTT
TRBJ2-2	TRBV5-4	.	.	17	CASSPGHGRGNTGELFF	TGTGCCAGCAGCCCAGGGCATGGGCGGGGAAACACCGGGGAGCTGTTTTTT
TRBJ1-2	TRBV29-1	.	once	12	CSVQTPRDGYTF	TGCAGCGTTCAGACACCGAGGGATGGCTACACCTTC
TRBJ2-3	TRBV5-1	.	once	14	CASSLDKPTDTQYF	TGCGCCAGCAGCTTGGACAAACCCACAGATACGCAGTATTTT
TRBJ1-3	TRBV7-8	.	.	15	CASSLNRAAVNTIYF	TGTGCCAGCAGCTTAAATCGGGCAGCGGTAAACACCATATATTTT
TRBJ2-7	TRBV19	.	.	14	CASSNPNTPYEQYF	TGTGCCAGTAGTAACCCGAACACCCCTTACGAGCAGTACTTC
TRBJ1-3	TRBV14	.	.	14	CASSQNSRGNTIYF	TGTGCCAGCAGCCAAAACAGCCGTGGAAACACCATATATTTT
TRBJ2-1	TRBV2	TRBD1	.	15	CASSSRQGVDNEQFF	TGTGCCAGCAGCTCAAGACAGGGAGTGGACAATGAGCAGTTCTTC
TRBJ2-7	TRBV6-5	.	.	14	CASSLGWVTYEQYF	TGTGCCAGCAGTCTAGGTTGGGTTACGTACGAGCAGTACTTC
TRBJ2-7	TRBV20-1	TRBD1	.	18	CSASLAQDRGRKTYEQYF	TGCAGTGCTAGTTTGGCCCAGGACAGGGGCAGGAAAACCTACGAGCAGTACTTC
TRBJ2-1	TRBV6-1	TRBD2	.	16	CASSGALTSGGDEQFF	TGTGCCAGCAGTGGGGCTTTGACTAGCGGGGGCGATGAGCAGTTCTTC
TRBJ1-6	TRBV30	.	.	17	CAWSSGRFSSYNSPLHF	TGTGCCTGGAGTTCCGGACGGTTTAGCTCCTATAATTCACCCCTCCACTTT
TRBJ1-4	TRBV3-1/TRBV3-2	.	.	15	CAGFNSSSTNEKLFF	TGTGCCGGATTCAACAGCTCTTCAACTAATGAAAAACTGTTTTTT
TRBJ1-2	TRBV2	.	.	15	CASSSTPGSNYGYTF	TGTGCCAGCAGCTCCACCCCCGGGTCTAACTATGGCTACACCTTC
TRBJ2-7	TRBV5-4	TRBD1	.	15	CASSLGDRGDREQYF	TGTGCCAGCAGCTTGGGGGACAGGGGAGATCGCGAGCAGTACTTC
TRBJ1-1	TRBV28	.	.	15	CASSLLAGQSTEAFF	TGTGCCAGCAGTTTATTAGCCGGGCAGAGCACTGAAGCTTTCTTT
TRBJ2-5	TRBV30	TRBD2	.	15	CAWSGTSGGPETQYF	TGTGCCTGGAGTGGGACTAGCGGGGGGCCAGAGACCCAGTACTTC
TRBJ2-4	TRBV2	TRBD1	.	15	CASRIQGAAKNIQYF	TGTGCCAGCAGAATACAGGGGGCGGCCAAAAACATTCAGTACTTC
TRBJ1-4	TRBV5-1	.	.	12	CAGWTPGEKLFF	TGCGCCGGGTGGACACCTGGCGAAAAACTGTTTTTT
TRBJ2-7	TRBV27	.	.	13	CASSSRGVWEQYF	TGTGCCAGCAGTTCTAGGGGGGTGTGGGAGCAGTACTTC
TRBJ1-2	TRBV6-5	.	.	15	CASRMTRGTVGGYTF	TGTGCCAGCAGGATGACCAGGGGAACCGTCGGAGGCTACACCTTC
TRBJ2-5	TRBV7-2	TRBD2	.	15	CASSPLGGSLKTQYF	TGTGCCAGCAGCCCCTTGGGGGGGTCTCTAAAGACCCAGTACTTC
TRBJ1-2	TRBV6-6	.	.	16	CASSYSEGTSGGGYTF	TGTGCCAGCAGTTACTCGGAAGGGACATCAGGTGGGGGCTACACCTTC
TRBJ2-7	TRBV6-6	.	.	12	CASRQNSYEQYF	TGTGCCAGCAGGCAAAATTCCTACGAGCAGTACTTC
TRBJ2-5	TRBV7-2	.	.	15	CASSFAPGGRETQYF	TGTGCCAGCAGCTTCGCCCCAGGGGGGAGGGAGACCCAGTACTTC
TRBJ2-1	TRBV23-1	TRBD2	.	18	CASSQPRTSGGGYNEQFF	TGCGCCAGCAGTCAACCTCGGACTAGCGGGGGGGGTTACAATGAGCAGTTCTTC
TRBJ1-6	TRBV19	TRBD1	once	17	CASTFRPGTGRGSPLHF	TGTGCCAGTACCTTCCGTCCCGGGACAGGGAGGGGATCACCCCTCCACTTT
TRBJ1-2	TRBV6-6	.	.	16	CASSFLRFQANYGYTF	TGTGCCAGCAGCTTCCTTCGTTTTCAGGCGAACTATGGCTACACCTTC
TRBJ2-3	TRBV7-2	TRBD1	.	16	CASSLGQGPSTDTQYF	TGTGCCAGCAGCTTAGGACAGGGCCCCAGCACAGATACGCAGTATTTT
TRBJ2-7	TRBV4-2	TRBD2	.	14	CASSQRTSVNEQYF	TGTGCCAGCAGCCAACGGACTAGCGTAAACGAGCAGTACTTC